The 14 T cell receptor beta chains below were found in one sample sequenced in a study of T cells in Graves' hyperthyroidism and ophthalmopathy (dated by TCRdb to 2018 to 2020). The library was generated by multiplex PCR. Sequencing relied on an Illumina HiSeq 2000. Amplification of TCR beta CDR3 regions was carried out from RNA transcripts. For the first round of RT-PCR on the TCR CDR3, the HTBI primer set was used together with the Qiagen OneStep RT-PCR kit. The public sequencing data were trimmed at Q25 with fastp and processed into clonotypes with MiXCR by TCRdb, which kept only in-frame beta chains. Records with the same CDR3 protein are collapsed into one entry carrying the most frequent genes and DNA. This sample is represented by under 350,000 distinct CDR3 sequences; 18% of them were singletons. About 53% of the sample goes to the ten largest clones. Sequenced input: blood. The receptors were sampled from a woman aged 45-60 years with Graves' hyperthyroidism.

V gene TRBV6-7 combines with J gene TRBJ2-5; the match to TRBD1 covers 7 bases. TRBV6-7 is flagged as an ORF with uncertain function. The CDR3 spans 16 residues. Unmatched junction bases numbered 10, after V lost 0 bases and J lost 6 bases. The CDR3 DNA is TGTGCCAGCAGTTACTCGTGCCAGGTCAGGGGGAAGACCCAGTACTTC. It is translated as CASSYSCQVRGKTQYF.

This clonotype was counted at least ten times. The V gene is TRBV5-6, the J gene TRBJ2-5; D gene ambiguous. The CDR3 is made up of 13 amino acids. Germline lookup yields CDR1 SGHDT and CDR2 YYEEEE. V was clipped by 1 base and J by 1 base, with 5 bases between them. The CDR3 spells CASSLNFQETQYF. Written as DNA, the CDR3 is TGTGCCAGCAGCTTGAACTTCCAAGAGACCCAGTACTTC.

The V and J genes are TRBV5-1 and TRBJ2-5, with D perhaps given as TRBD1 or TRBD2 (5 bases each). V was pared by 4 bases and J by 2 bases, with 12 bases between. From germline, CDR1 is SGHRS and CDR2 YFSETQ. The CDR3 totals 14 residues. CDR3 loop: CASSMGRTQETQYF. CDR3 DNA: TGCGCCAGCAGCATGGGACGGACACAAGAGACCCAGTACTTC.

This clonotype was counted many times. CDR3 DNA: TGTGCCAGCAGGGGACAGCGAGGAACTGAAGCTTTCTTT. The encoded protein is CASRGQRGTEAFF. The chain uses TRBV6-1 and TRBJ1-1; 7 bases are a match to TRBD1. The ends lost 6 bases at V and 5 bases at J; junction bases unmatched: 6. In germline, CDR1 is MNHNS, CDR2 SASEGT. CDR3 length: 13 residues.

The rearrangement links TRBV6-8 to TRBJ2-6; D is ambiguous. This CDR3 spans 15 amino acids. Germline V gene sequence: CDR1 MNHGY, CDR2 SAAAGT. V was cut by 2 bases and J by 1 base, with 6 bases left in between. This CDR3 reads CASSYVGSGANVLTF. Here the CDR3 DNA reads TGTGCCAGCAGTTACGTAGGGTCTGGGGCCAACGTCCTGACTTTC.

This clonotype was seen at least ten times. The chain recombines TRBV2 with TRBJ1-6; unclear D gene. Germline CDR1 and CDR2: SNHLY and FYNNEI. This CDR3 has 15 residues. Trimming pared 5 bases from V and 7 bases from J, leaving 15 bases between. Here the CDR3 reads CASSIRRERNSPLHF. The CDR3 DNA follows: TGTGCCAGCAGTATTAGAAGGGAGCGGAATTCACCCCTCCACTTT.

The V gene is TRBV9, the J gene TRBJ2-2, with D perhaps TRBD2 (7 bases). CDR1 is SGDLS and CDR2 is YYNGEE in the germline V gene. The CDR3 is 17 amino acids. Trimming took off 4 bases at V and 8 bases at J, with 24 bases between the two ends. The CDR3 region is CASSLLGTTRGEGELFF. The CDR3 coding sequence is TGTGCCAGCAGCTTACTTGGGACTACCAGGGGTGAAGGGGAGCTGTTTTTT.

The table lists this clonotype with many counts. The chain joins TRBV28 to TRBJ1-6; D remains ambiguous. The V end lost 5 bases, the J end lost 18 bases, and 17 bases lay between the germline ends. The germline V gene encodes CDR1 MDHEN and CDR2 SYDVKM. The CDR3 contains 12 residues. The CDR3 sequence: CASSGNSVYGHF. The CDR3 DNA reads TGTGCCAGCAGTGGCAACAGCGTTTACGGCCACTTT.

This clonotype was seen a few times. The chain carries TRBV7-8 and TRBJ2-5; either TRBD1 or TRBD2 may supply D (5 bases each). The V end lost 3 bases, the J end lost 1 base, and 15 bases lay between the germline ends. Germline CDR1 SGHVS, CDR2 FQNEAQ. The CDR3 length is 16 residues. DNA of the CDR3: TGTGCCAGCAGCTTTAGCCCGGGACGGATCCAAGAGACCCAGTACTTC. Encoded protein: CASSFSPGRIQETQYF.

In its sample, this clonotype was seen a few times. V gene TRBV7-9 combines with J gene TRBJ1-3; tentative D call: TRBD1 (6 bases). The CDR3 loop spans 13 amino acids. CDR1 is SEHNR, CDR2 FQNEAQ, per germline (reference sequence). V gave up 8 bases and J gave up 4 bases, with 12 bases separating them. The DNA of the CDR3 is TGTGCCAGCCGACGGGGGGCCGGAAACACCATATATTTT. It codes for CASRRGAGNTIYF.

The table lists this clonotype with many counts. This chain links TRBV20-1 with TRBJ2-5; unclear D gene. Trimming stripped 3 bases from V and 0 bases from J, with 11 bases between. The CDR3 consists of 14 residues. Germline CDR1 and CDR2: DFQATT and SNEGSKA (reference sequence). CDR3 amino acids: CSARGPEYQETQYF. DNA for the CDR3: TGCAGTGCTAGGGGCCCAGAGTACCAAGAGACCCAGTACTTC.

In DNA, the CDR3 is TGTGCCAGCAGCTCCCGCGGTTCGAACACTGAAGCTTTCTTT. This codes for CASSSRGSNTEAFF. The chain combines TRBV5-5 with TRBJ1-1, with D unclear. The germline V gene encodes CDR1 SGHKS and CDR2 YYEKEE (reference sequence). This CDR3 spans 14 amino acids. Trimming shortened V by 3 bases and J by 1 base, and 10 bases separated the two germline ends.

V gene TRBV5-8 combines with J gene TRBJ1-4, with unresolved D. V was cut by 1 base and J by 8 bases, with 9 bases left in between. The CDR3 is 13 amino acids. Per germline, CDR1 SGHTS and CDR2 YDEGEE. CDR3 nucleotide sequence: TGTGCCAGCAGCTTGAGGACGGCGGAAAAACTGTTTTTT. Translation gives CASSLRTAEKLFF.

About this clonotype itself: One base away lies a much larger clone, so this may be a sequencing read error. The chain joins TRBV28 to TRBJ2-5; D is unresolved. Germline CDR1 and CDR2: MDHEN and SYDVKM. V gave up 3 bases and J gave up 1 base, with 6 bases separating them. This CDR3 has 13 amino acids. The chain's CDR3 is CASSFVIQETQYF. The CDR3 coding sequence is TGTGCCAGCAGTTTCGTCATCCAAGAGACCCAGTACTTC. Variable domain in full (rest from reference TRBV28 and TRBJ2-5): DVKVTQSSRYLVKRTGEKVFLECVQDMDHENMFWYRQDPGLGLRLIYFSYDVKMKEKGDIPEGYSVSREKKERFSLILESASTNQTSMYLCASSFVIQETQYFGPGTRLLVL.